The TCR beta chain under discussion was sequenced for a study of shared clonotypes between healthy human individuals. On the study more broadly: Researchers assigned three CD4 naive, three CD4 memory, two CD8 naive and one CD8 memory plate to each donor.

General observations from the study: As a rule, naive subsets had a larger estimated richness than memory subsets.

The germline CDR1 and CDR2 sequences are SGHNT and YYREEE (reference sequence). The V end was cut by 3 bases, the J end by 2 bases, with 10 bases between. The CDR3 is made up of 14 amino acids. For every subset, genomic DNA was evenly distributed across several immunoSEQ plates. The repertoire was sequenced with immunoSEQ multiplex PCR; TCRdb's copy has only in-frame clones and lacks some. The table has some 1,600,000 clones, approximately 98% seen once; the top ten hold roughly 0.4%. On this clone: Antigen specificity is unknown.

The chain carries TRBV5-4 and TRBJ2-3; D possibly corresponds to TRBD2 (5 bases). Specimen: naive CD4+ T cells sorted from blood. As to subset: CD45RA+ positively selected. This receptor was taken from a young man in good health. This chain's CDR3 is CASSSPDSTDTQYF. The CDR3 DNA sequence: TGTGCCAGCAGCTCCCCGGACTCCACAGATACGCAGTATTTT.